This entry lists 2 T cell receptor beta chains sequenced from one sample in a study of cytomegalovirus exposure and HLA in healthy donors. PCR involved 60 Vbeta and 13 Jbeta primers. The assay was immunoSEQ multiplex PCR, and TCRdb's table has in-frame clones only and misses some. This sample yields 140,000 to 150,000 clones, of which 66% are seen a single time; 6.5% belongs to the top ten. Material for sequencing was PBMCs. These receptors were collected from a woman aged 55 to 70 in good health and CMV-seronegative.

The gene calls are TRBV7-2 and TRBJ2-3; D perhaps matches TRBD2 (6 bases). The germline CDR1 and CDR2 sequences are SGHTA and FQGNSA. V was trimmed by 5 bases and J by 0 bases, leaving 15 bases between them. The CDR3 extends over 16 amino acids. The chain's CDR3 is CASSLRAGSSTDTQYF. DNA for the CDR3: TGTGCCAGCAGCCTAAGGGCGGGGTCTAGCACAGATACGCAGTATTTT.

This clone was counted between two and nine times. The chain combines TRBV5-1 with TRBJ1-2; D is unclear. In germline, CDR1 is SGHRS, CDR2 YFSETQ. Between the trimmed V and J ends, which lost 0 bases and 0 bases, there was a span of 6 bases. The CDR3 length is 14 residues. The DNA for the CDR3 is TGCGCCAGCAGCTTGGATACAGCTAACTATGGCTACACCTTC. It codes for CASSLDTANYGYTF.